This TCR beta chain originates from a study of spatial heterogeneity in lung cancer (dated by TCRdb to about 2019). For context, the study as a whole: More beta-chain than alpha-chain transcripts were consistently detected, likely reflecting higher beta-chain transcript abundance. In the raw uncorrected reads, each unique combination of TCR and UMI appeared on average more than ten times. In non-small cell lung cancer, the study made a quantitative comparison of TCR alpha and beta repertoires among multiple tumor regions, matched nontumor lung and blood. The study linked features of the TCR repertoire to counts of nonsynonymous mutations, which were determined by whole-exome sequencing of tumor tissue. Both alpha and beta chains were TCR-sequenced in approximately 220 tumor regions, about 64 matched nontumor lung samples and 45 to 60 PBMC samples obtained at surgery.

Looking up the germline V gene yields CDR1 KGHSH and CDR2 LQKENI. From its cysteine to its phenylalanine, the CDR3 spans 14 amino acids. Only the CDR3 DNA stays, 42 bases, in frame from base 1. Cut back by 2 bases and 0 bases, the V and J ends lie 8 bases apart. Library generation was performed with 5' RACE. The sequencer listed for this sample is NextSeq 500. In the TCR library protocol, a unique molecular identifier was attached to each TCR cDNA molecule so that PCR and sequencing errors could be corrected. As for the original processing: TCR identification, UMI-based error correction and CDR3 extraction were performed with Decombinator tools. Expanded TCRs were defined as those above a frequency of 2 per 1,000, corresponding to the top 1% of the tumor frequency distribution. Each repertoire was subsampled 100 times to 5,000 TCRs, after which Renyi diversity was computed with the R vegan package. To build CDR3 similarity networks, amino acid triplet string-kernel similarity was used, and CDR3s were connected when their pairwise similarity was above 0.82. The public reads were reprocessed in TCRdb via fastp at Q25 and MiXCR, keeping in-frame beta chains. All rows with the same CDR3 protein become a single entry with the most common DNA and genes. These V and J calls rely on TCRdb rather than the paper's analysis. Counted in this sample were 50,000 to 65,000 distinct CDR3 sequences; more than 7% of them appeared once. Clones ranked in the top ten supply about 15% of the sample.

In this sample, this clonotype turned up a few times. Its binding antigen is unknown. No qualities accompany the bases; no much larger clone lies one base away. Study-level results and caveats: Ubiquitous expanded tumor TCRs showed up in blood more often at tumor resection than at routine follow-up. Additional single-cell paired TCR alpha and beta sequencing was considered necessary to confirm, at a functional level, the hypothesis that regional TCRs recognize regional mutations.

According to the study, the label for this sample's time point signals: sample taken at primary tumor resection. Without any cell sorting, TCR sequencing was performed on whole RNA extracted either from tumor and nontumor lung tissue or from cryopreserved PBMC samples. The donors were fewer than 90 patients from the lung TRACERx cohort who had early-stage, untreated non-small cell lung cancer. Only patients with enough RNA available from two or more tumor regions were chosen for TCR sequencing. The sequence was collected from a female donor with early-stage non-small cell lung cancer. The material sequenced was PBMCs, taken at surgery. The chain was built from TRBV18 and TRBJ2-7; no D gene call is confident. The CDR3 protein: CASSPFGPSYEQYF. The nucleotide sequence is given as TGTGCCAGCTCACCATTCGGGCCCTCCTACGAGCAGTACTTC.